The 28 T cell receptor beta chains below were found in one sample sequenced in a study of breast tumors, draining lymph nodes, adjacent tissues. The lymph nodes were axillary draining lymph nodes from breast cancer patients. TCRdb itself ran the multiplex PCR reads through MiXCR, one entry per CDR3 protein. The sample has fewer than 200,000 distinct CDR3 sequences, around a third seen once. Input material: axillary lymph node tissue. These TCRs come from a female donor with breast cancer. Some clones in this sample may be carry-over from other donors' samples.

The rearrangement links TRBV20-1 to TRBJ2-3, with D tentatively TRBD1 or TRBD2 (7 bases each). This CDR3 is 16 amino acids long. Germline CDR1 and CDR2: DFQATT and SNEGSKA (reference sequence). Trimming left V 0 bases short and J 0 bases short, with 13 bases between. The CDR3 sequence is CSARDGEGASTDTQYF. DNA for the CDR3: TGCAGTGCTAGAGACGGGGAGGGGGCCAGCACAGATACGCAGTATTTT.

This clonotype occurred a few times. Since a much larger clone is just one base distant, this may be a read error. J is TRBJ2-5 and V is TRBV9, with D maybe TRBD1 (6 bases). The germline V gene has CDR1 SGDLS and CDR2 YYNGEE. The CDR3 sequence is 14 residues long. This CDR3 reads CASSPTGFQETQSF. CDR3 bases: TGTGCCAGCAGCCCCACAGGGTTCCAGGAGACCCAGTCCTTC.

This clonotype has ten or more counts. This chain connects TRBV12-3 or TRBV12-4 to TRBJ1-3; 7 nucleotides align to TRBD1. This CDR3 comprises 15 residues. V lost 7 bases to trimming and J lost 3 bases; unmatched junction nucleotides: 9. The CDR3 protein is CASIRGGGGGNTIYF. CDR3 nucleotides: TGTGCCAGCATCAGAGGGGGCGGCGGTGGAAACACCATATATTTT.

This clonotype has at least ten counts. V usage is TRBV18 and J usage is TRBJ2-3; D perhaps matches TRBD1 (6 bases). The CDR3 has 14 amino acids. CDR1 is KGHSH and CDR2 is LQKENI in the germline V gene. V lost 3 bases to trimming and J lost 3 bases, with 10 bases between them. The DNA for the CDR3 is TGTGCCAGCTCACCTTCACAGGGAACAGATACGCAGTATTTT. Translated, it gives CASSPSQGTDTQYF.

This clonotype was detected ten times or more. The rearrangement links TRBV20-1 to TRBJ2-5; 7 nucleotides match TRBD2. J was trimmed by 4 bases and V by 1 base; bases with no gene match: 18. Germline CDR1 is DFQATT and CDR2 is SNEGSKA (reference sequence). CDR3 length: 18 amino acids. The CDR3 spells CSARGGASASGSLETQYF. The DNA for the CDR3 is TGCAGTGCTAGAGGTGGGGCATCGGCTAGCGGATCACTAGAGACCCAGTACTTC.

This clonotype was counted many times. This chain uses TRBV5-1 with TRBJ1-2; TRBD1 is a possible D gene (5 bases). The CDR3 extends over 13 amino acids. Germline CDR1 is SGHRS and CDR2 is YFSETQ. Trimming pared 0 bases from V and 8 bases from J, leaving 11 bases between. CDR3: CASSLGRVGGYTF. In nucleotides, the CDR3 is TGCGCCAGCAGCTTGGGCAGGGTAGGCGGCTACACCTTC.

The chain joins TRBV30 to TRBJ1-1; D remains ambiguous. This CDR3 region has 13 residues. V was cut by 4 bases and J by 0 bases, with 9 bases left in between. Looked up from germline, CDR1 is GTSNPN and CDR2 is SVGIG (reference sequence). The CDR3 DNA reads as TGTGCCTGGAAGGGCAAATTGAACACTGAAGCTTTCTTT. It yields the protein CAWKGKLNTEAFF.

This clonotype was recorded many times. The chain combines TRBV29-1 with TRBJ2-3; TRBD2 matches at 12 bases. Looked up from germline, CDR1 is SQVTM and CDR2 is ANQGSEA. Losses at the gene ends were 4 bases for V and 5 bases for J; bases not matched to a gene: 7. CDR3 size: 15 residues. The CDR3 loop is CSVASSGRAKDTQYF. Written as DNA, the CDR3 is TGCAGCGTTGCTTCTAGCGGGAGGGCCAAAGATACGCAGTATTTT.

The rearrangement links TRBV6-4 to TRBJ2-2, with D unclear. This CDR3 spans 12 amino acids. V gave up 5 bases and J gave up 6 bases, with 7 bases separating them. Germline CDR1 is MRHNA and CDR2 is SNTAGT. The CDR3 loop is CASSHRAGELFF. In DNA, the CDR3 is TGTGCCAGCAGTCACCGGGCCGGGGAGCTGTTTTTT.

The chain carries TRBV15 and TRBJ2-5; 12 nucleotides line up with TRBD2. This CDR3 has 19 amino acids. The V gene's germline CDR1 is LNHNV and CDR2 YYDKDF (reference sequence). The V gene end was trimmed by 0 bases and the J gene end by 7 bases; junction bases not matched to a gene: 15. CDR3 residues: CATSRDQGRTSGVPGTQYF. For the CDR3, the DNA is TGTGCCACCAGCAGAGATCAGGGCAGGACTAGCGGGGTCCCAGGGACCCAGTACTTC.

As to this clonotype: A clone one base away is much larger, so this may be a read error. This rearrangement joins TRBV9 to TRBJ2-1; 8 bases fit TRBD2. The CDR3 contains 17 residues. The germline CDR1 and CDR2 sequences are SGDLS and YYNGEE. The CDR3 coding sequence is TGTGCCAACAGCGTAGGAGTCGGTCTAGCGGGCAACAATGAGCAGTTCTTC. As protein: CANSVGVGLAGNNEQFF.

This clonotype was seen ten or more times. The chain has TRBV20-1 and TRBJ2-3; 7 bases align to TRBD2. The CDR3 runs 13 residues. V lost 5 bases and J lost 1; bases outside the gene matches: 3. The germline V gene encodes CDR1 DFQATT and CDR2 SNEGSKA (reference sequence). The CDR3 nucleotides read TGCAGTGCTTCGCTAGCGGGCACAGATACGCAGTATTTT. It encodes CSASLAGTDTQYF.

V and J are TRBV20-1 and TRBJ2-3; 14 bases match TRBD2. Germline V gives CDR1 DFQATT, CDR2 SNEGSKA (reference sequence). This CDR3 is 17 amino acids long. V lost 5 bases to trimming and J lost 4 bases; unmatched junction nucleotides: 11. The CDR3 nucleotides read TGCAGTGCTGGGACTAGCGGGAGTGAGATCCCCCCAGATACGCAGTATTTT. Protein: CSAGTSGSEIPPDTQYF.

The CDR3 DNA reads TGTGCCAGCACTCGGGGGGGAATTAACACCGGGGAGCTGTTTTTT. This translates into CASTRGGINTGELFF. The J gene is TRBJ2-2, the V gene TRBV9; 8 bases align to TRBD2. With V trimmed by 6 bases and J by 2 bases, 6 bases remained unmatched. The CDR3 extends over 15 amino acids. The germline gives CDR1 SGDLS, CDR2 YYNGEE.

This clonotype occurred a few times. The chain carries TRBV3-1 and TRBJ2-3; D tentatively fits TRBD1 or TRBD2 (5 bases each). CDR1 and CDR2 from the germline V gene are LGHDT and YNNKEL (reference sequence). Deletions cut 3 bases from V and 14 bases from J, with 15 bases between. This CDR3 comprises 12 residues. The CDR3 reads CASSHPPGRPYF. The CDR3 DNA reads TGTGCCAGCAGCCATCCTCCGGGACGACCGTATTTT.

At least ten counts were recorded for this clonotype. The chain combines TRBV30 with TRBJ2-7; D call uncertain. CDR1 and CDR2 from the germline V gene are GTSNPN and SVGIG (reference sequence). The germline V and J ends were trimmed by 8 bases and 6 bases, with 23 bases remaining between them. This CDR3 comprises 14 residues. CDR3: CAGSQRSVRGEQYF. CDR3 DNA sequence: TGTGCCGGGTCTCAAAGATCGGTGCGTGGCGAGCAGTACTTC.

This clonotype has ten or more counts. The gene calls are TRBV29-1 and TRBJ2-1, with D perhaps matching TRBD1 (5 bases). Trimming cost V 1 base and J 5 bases, with 9 bases left between them. Germline V lookup: CDR1 SQVTM, CDR2 ANQGSEA. The length of the CDR3 is 13 residues. Written as DNA, the CDR3 is TGCAGCGTTGAAGGGGGCGCAGACAATGAGCAGTTCTTC. As protein: CSVEGGADNEQFF.

This clonotype came up a few times. This may arise from a read error, as a much more abundant clone is one base away. The CDR3 here is CSARGSYEQYF. CDR3 nucleotide sequence: TGCAGTGCTAGAGGCTCCTACGAGCAGTACTTC. The chain uses TRBV20-1 and TRBJ2-7, with unresolved D. Germline V gene data show CDR1 as DFQATT and CDR2 as SNEGSKA (reference sequence). Trimming left V 1 base short and J 0 bases short, with 1 base between. The CDR3 has 11 residues.

The chain joins TRBV29-1 to TRBJ1-2; no clear D. The CDR3 is made up of 11 amino acids. CDR1 and CDR2 (germline): SQVTM, ANQGSEA. In DNA form, the CDR3 reads TGCAGTCTCAATCAACTTGGAGGCTACACCTTC. Translated, it gives CSLNQLGGYTF.

This clonotype was found once. This may be a read error: a much more frequent sequence differs by one nucleotide. The chain links TRBV11-3 to TRBJ2-3, with 9 bases matching TRBD2. Germline CDR1 and CDR2: SGHNT and YENEEA. The CDR3 has 16 amino acids. CDR3 nucleotide sequence: TGTGCCAGCAGCCAAGGCCCAGCGGGGGGAACAGATACGCAGTGTTTT. Its protein product is CASSQGPAGGTDTQCF.

The J gene is TRBJ2-1, the V gene TRBV15; 8 bases match TRBD1. The V gene's germline CDR1 is LNHNV and CDR2 YYDKDF (reference sequence). The CDR3 consists of 14 residues. V lost 3 bases to trimming and J lost 7 bases; unmatched junction nucleotides: 5. The CDR3 DNA sequence: TGTGCCACCAGCAGTTGGACAGGGAATAATGAGCAGTTCTTC. It translates to CATSSWTGNNEQFF.

This clonotype has at least ten counts. The V and J genes are TRBV20-1 and TRBJ1-2; 8 bases agree with TRBD1. The CDR3 spans 15 residues. Looked up from germline, CDR1 is DFQATT and CDR2 is SNEGSKA (reference sequence). Germline trimming cut 3 bases from V and 2 bases from J; bases unmatched to any gene: 8. The CDR3 loop is CSASGRGRANYGYTF. CDR3 nucleotides: TGCAGTGCTAGTGGCAGGGGGCGCGCCAACTATGGCTACACCTTC.

This clonotype has a count of ten or more. The gene calls are TRBV20-1 and TRBJ2-1; 10 bases align to TRBD2. Germline-derived CDR1 and CDR2 are DFQATT and SNEGSKA (reference sequence). The CDR3 loop spans 14 amino acids. The J segment lost 4 bases and the V segment lost 6 bases, leaving 6 bases of the junction unmatched. The CDR3 DNA is TGCAGTGCGCCTACTAGCGGGACATACAATGAGCAGTTCTTC. Its protein is CSAPTSGTYNEQFF.

Comments on this clonotype: Relative to the germline gene, one junction end is altered; a read error may explain this. V is TRBV7-9 and J is TRBJ1-2; maybe TRBD1 (5 bases). Germline lookup yields CDR1 SEHNR and CDR2 FQNEAQ (reference sequence). CDR3 length equals 15 residues. This CDR3 is CASSLSMGEHDGYPF. The CDR3 DNA follows: TGTGCCAGCAGCCTCTCGATGGGGGAACACGATGGCTACCCCTTC.

This clonotype was counted between two and nine times. This chain uses TRBV27 with TRBJ2-7; D perhaps matches TRBD2 (5 bases). V shed 3 bases and J shed 4 bases, with 7 bases lying between them. The CDR3 consists of 12 residues. Germline CDR1 MNHEY, CDR2 SMNVEV (reference sequence). This CDR3 reads CASSFTGYEQYF. DNA for the CDR3: TGTGCCAGCAGTTTTACGGGATACGAGCAGTACTTC.

Note on this clonotype: With a much larger clone just one base away, this may be a read error. This chain links TRBV5-1 with TRBJ1-3; D may be TRBD1 (6 bases). The CDR3 runs to 16 residues. The V gene lost 2 bases and the J gene lost 11 bases, with 23 bases spanning the gap. Germline CDR1 is SGHRS and CDR2 is YFSETQ. In DNA, the CDR3 is TGCGCCAGCAGCTTACGGACAGCGGGCTCTGGAAATGCCATATATTTT. Encoded protein: CASSLRTAGSGNAIYF.

As regards this clonotype: It is unclear where the CDR3 begins or ends on the DNA, so no DNA is shown, and the CDR3 is as TCRdb lists it. J is TRBJ1-5 and V is TRBV5-1; TRBD1, the table's D call, was not compared with the DNA. The germline V gene encodes CDR1 SGHRS and CDR2 YFSETQ. The CDR3 contains 14 residues when both ends are counted. CDR3 residues: CASSFGQGASYEHF.

This clonotype was found many times. The chain couples TRBV11-2 to TRBJ2-1, with 8 nucleotides matching TRBD2. V gave up 5 bases and J gave up 10 bases; unmatched junction bases: 19. The CDR3 has 17 residues. Germline V gene sequence: CDR1 SGHAT, CDR2 FQNNGV. The CDR3 sequence: CASSRSPLAGLSEEQFF. CDR3 nucleotides: TGTGCCAGCAGCCGATCCCCTCTAGCGGGCCTTTCGGAGGAGCAGTTCTTC. Using reference TRBV11-2 and TRBJ2-1 for the parts outside the CDR3, the full variable domain is EAGVAQSPRYKIIEKRQSVAFWCNPISGHATLYWYQQILGQGPKLLIQFQNNGVVDDSQLPKDRFSAERLKGVDSTLKIQPAKLEDSAVYLCASSRSPLAGLSEEQFFGPGTRLTVL.